One and the same sample provided the 4 T cell receptor beta chains below, sequenced in a study of shared clonotypes between healthy human individuals. The protocol was immunoSEQ multiplex PCR, while the TCRdb copy is restricted to in-frame clones and leaves out a portion. The sample has under 120,000 clones; approximately 65% are singletons. The sample consisted of memory CD8+ T cells sorted from blood. This sample's subset: CD45RO+ cells pooled with CCR7-negative TemRA cells. Receptors were obtained from a woman younger than 45 in good health.

The V and J genes are TRBV7-3 and TRBJ2-5; D call uncertain. The J call is uncertain, as TRBJ2-7 better fits the DNA end. Germline CDR1 and CDR2: SGHTA and FQGTGA. The CDR3 contains 12 residues. CDR3 protein: CASSLRSHEQYF. DNA of the CDR3: TGTGCCAGCAGCTTACGATCACACGAGCAGTACTTC.

The chain has TRBV19 and TRBJ1-1; D is unresolved. This CDR3 spans 17 amino acids. Trimming cost V 2 bases and J 1 base, with 17 bases left between them. CDR1 is LNHDA, CDR2 SQIVND, per germline (reference sequence). DNA of the CDR3: TGTGCCAGTAGTATAAGCCAGTTCACGACCCCGAACACTGAAGCTTTCTTT. This translates into CASSISQFTTPNTEAFF.

Concerning this clone: With a much larger clone just one base away, this may be a read error. The sample has other DNA sequences that encode this CDR3 too. This chain uses TRBV6-1 with TRBJ2-1; 9 positions match TRBD2. Trimming removed 3 bases from V and 1 base from J; junction bases left unmatched: 1. Germline values: CDR1 MNHNS, CDR2 SASEGT. The CDR3 sequence is 15 residues long. The CDR3 nucleotides are TGTGCCAGCAGTGAGCTAGCGGGATCCTACAATGAGCAGTTCTTC. Translating it yields CASSELAGSYNEQFF.

This chain links TRBV4-1 with TRBJ2-3; possibly TRBD1 for D (6 bases). Trimming cost V 1 base and J 5 bases, with 16 bases left between them. CDR1 is MGHRA, CDR2 YSYEKL, per germline. There are 16 residues in the CDR3. The CDR3 DNA reads TGCGCCAGCAGCCAAGGTGAATGGGACACGCAAGATACGCAGTATTTT. Translating gives CASSQGEWDTQDTQYF.